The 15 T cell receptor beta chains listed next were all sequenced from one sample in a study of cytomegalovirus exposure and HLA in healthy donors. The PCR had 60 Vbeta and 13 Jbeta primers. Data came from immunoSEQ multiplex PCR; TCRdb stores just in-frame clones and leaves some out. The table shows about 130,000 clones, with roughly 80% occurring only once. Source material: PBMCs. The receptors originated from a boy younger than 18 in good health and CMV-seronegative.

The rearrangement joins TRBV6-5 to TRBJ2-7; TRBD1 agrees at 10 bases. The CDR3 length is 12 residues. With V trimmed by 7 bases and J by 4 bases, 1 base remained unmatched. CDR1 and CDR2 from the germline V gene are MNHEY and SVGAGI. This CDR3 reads CASKGQGYEQYF. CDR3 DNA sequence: TGTGCCAGCAAGGGACAGGGGTACGAGCAGTACTTC.

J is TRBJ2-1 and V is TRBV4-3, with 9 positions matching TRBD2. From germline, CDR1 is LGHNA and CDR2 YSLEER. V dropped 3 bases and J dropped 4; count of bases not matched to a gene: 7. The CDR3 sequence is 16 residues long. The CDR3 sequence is CASSQDGLASYNEQFF. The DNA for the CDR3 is TGCGCCAGCAGCCAGGACGGACTAGCGTCGTACAATGAGCAGTTCTTC.

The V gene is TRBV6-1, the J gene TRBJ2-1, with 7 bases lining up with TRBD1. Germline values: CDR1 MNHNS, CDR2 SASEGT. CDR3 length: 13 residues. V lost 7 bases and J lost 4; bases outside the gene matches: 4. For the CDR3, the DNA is TGTGCCAGCAAATACAGGGGTTACAATGAGCAGTTCTTC. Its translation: CASKYRGYNEQFF.

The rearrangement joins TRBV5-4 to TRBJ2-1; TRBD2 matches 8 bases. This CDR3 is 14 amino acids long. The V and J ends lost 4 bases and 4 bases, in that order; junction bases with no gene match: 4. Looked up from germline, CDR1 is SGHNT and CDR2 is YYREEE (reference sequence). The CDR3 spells CASSTTSGYNEQFF. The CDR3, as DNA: TGTGCCAGCAGCACCACTAGCGGTTACAATGAGCAGTTCTTC.

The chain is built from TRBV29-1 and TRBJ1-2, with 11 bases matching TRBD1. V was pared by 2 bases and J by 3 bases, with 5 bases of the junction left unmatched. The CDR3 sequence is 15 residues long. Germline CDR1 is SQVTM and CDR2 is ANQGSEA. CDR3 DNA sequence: TGCAGCGTTGAAATCGGACAGGGGGCGGACTATGGCTACACCTTC. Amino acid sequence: CSVEIGQGADYGYTF. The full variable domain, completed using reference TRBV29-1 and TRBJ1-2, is SAVISQKPSRDICQRGTSLTIQCQVDSQVTMMFWYRQQPGQSLTLIATANQGSEATYESGFVIDKFPISRPNLTFSTLTVSNMSPEDSSIYLCSVEIGQGADYGYTFGSGTRLTVV.

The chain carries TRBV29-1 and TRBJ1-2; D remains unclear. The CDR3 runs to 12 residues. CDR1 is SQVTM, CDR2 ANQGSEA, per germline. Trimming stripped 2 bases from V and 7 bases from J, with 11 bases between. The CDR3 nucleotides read TGCAGCGTTGAATGGGCCTTGGGTGGCTACACCTTC. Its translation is CSVEWALGGYTF.

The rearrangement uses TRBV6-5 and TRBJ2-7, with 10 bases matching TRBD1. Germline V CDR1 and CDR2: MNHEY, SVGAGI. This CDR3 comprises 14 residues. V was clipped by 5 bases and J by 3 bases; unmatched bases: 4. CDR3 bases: TGTGCCAGCAGTCGGACAGGGGGTAACTACGAGCAGTACTTC. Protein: CASSRTGGNYEQYF.

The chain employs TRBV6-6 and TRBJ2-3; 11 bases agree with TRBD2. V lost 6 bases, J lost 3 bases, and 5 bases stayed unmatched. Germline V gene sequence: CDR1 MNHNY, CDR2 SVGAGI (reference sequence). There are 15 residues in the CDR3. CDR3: CASSLSSGRTDTQYF. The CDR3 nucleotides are TGTGCCAGCAGCCTATCTAGCGGGAGGACAGATACGCAGTATTTT.

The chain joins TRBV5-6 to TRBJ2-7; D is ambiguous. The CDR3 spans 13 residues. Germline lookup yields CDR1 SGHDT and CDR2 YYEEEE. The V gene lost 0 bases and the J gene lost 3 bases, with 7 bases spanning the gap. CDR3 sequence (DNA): TGTGCCAGCAGCTTGGGTGCGGACTACGAGCAGTACTTC. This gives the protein CASSLGADYEQYF.

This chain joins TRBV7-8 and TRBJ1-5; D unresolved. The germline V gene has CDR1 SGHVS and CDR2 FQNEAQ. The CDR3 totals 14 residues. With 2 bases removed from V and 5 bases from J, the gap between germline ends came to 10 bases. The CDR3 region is CASSLNTGYQPQHF. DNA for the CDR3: TGTGCCAGCAGCTTAAATACGGGGTATCAGCCCCAGCATTTT.

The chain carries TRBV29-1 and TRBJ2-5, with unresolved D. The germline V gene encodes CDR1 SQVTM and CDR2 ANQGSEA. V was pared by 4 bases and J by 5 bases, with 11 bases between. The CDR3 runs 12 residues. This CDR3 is CSVAETEETQYF. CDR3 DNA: TGCAGCGTTGCCGAGACGGAGGAGACCCAGTACTTC.

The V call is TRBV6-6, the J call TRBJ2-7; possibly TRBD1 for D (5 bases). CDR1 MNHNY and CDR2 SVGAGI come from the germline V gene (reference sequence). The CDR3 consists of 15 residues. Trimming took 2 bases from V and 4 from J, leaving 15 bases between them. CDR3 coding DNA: TGTGCCAGCAGTTACGCCGCAGGGCCGACTTACGAGCAGTACTTC. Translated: CASSYAAGPTYEQYF.

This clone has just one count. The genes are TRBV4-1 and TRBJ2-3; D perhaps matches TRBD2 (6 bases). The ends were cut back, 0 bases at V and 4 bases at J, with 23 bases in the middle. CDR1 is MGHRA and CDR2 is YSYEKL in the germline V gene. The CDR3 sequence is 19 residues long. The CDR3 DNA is TGCGCCAGCAGCCAAGATCCCGATCTCGTGACGGGAGCGGCAGATACGCAGTATTTT. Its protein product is CASSQDPDLVTGAADTQYF.

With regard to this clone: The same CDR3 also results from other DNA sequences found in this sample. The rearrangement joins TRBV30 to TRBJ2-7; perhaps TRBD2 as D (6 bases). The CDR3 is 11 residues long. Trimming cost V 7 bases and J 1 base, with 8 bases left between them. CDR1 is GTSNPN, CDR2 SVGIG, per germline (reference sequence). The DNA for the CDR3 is TGTGCCTCCGCGGGGTCCTACGAGCAGTACTTC. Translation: CASAGSYEQYF. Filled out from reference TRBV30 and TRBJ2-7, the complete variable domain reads SQTIHQWPATLVQPVGSPLSLECTVEGTSNPNLYWYRQAAGRGLQLLFYSVGIGQISSEVPQNLSASRPQDRQFILSSKKLLLSDSGFYLCASAGSYEQYFGPGTRLTVT.

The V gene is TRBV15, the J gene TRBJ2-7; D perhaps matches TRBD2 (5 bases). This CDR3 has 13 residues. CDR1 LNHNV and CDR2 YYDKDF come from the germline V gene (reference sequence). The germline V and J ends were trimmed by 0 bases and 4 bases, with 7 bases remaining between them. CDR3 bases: TGTGCCACCAGCAGAGAGGGGAGATACGAGCAGTACTTC. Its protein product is CATSREGRYEQYF.